The next 10 T cell receptor beta chains were all read from a single sample in a study of identical twins. MiXCR, applied by TCRdb to the 5' RACE reads, yields one record per CDR3 protein. Of some 590,000 distinct CDR3 sequences in the sample, roughly 9.9% were seen once. The data were also submitted as part of a second study, on yellow fever vaccine responses in identical twins.

The sample consisted of PBMCs. The receptor source for this set is a woman in her late teens or twenties in good health.

At least ten counts were recorded for this clonotype. The rearrangement uses TRBV7-9 and TRBJ1-5, with D unclear. Trimming removed 1 base from V and 2 bases from J, with 6 bases in between. The germline CDR1 and CDR2 sequences are SEHNR and FQNEAQ (reference sequence). The CDR3 consists of 14 residues. This chain's CDR3 is CASSLGVGNQPQHF. DNA of the CDR3: TGTGCCAGCAGCTTAGGGGTAGGCAATCAGCCCCAGCATTTT.

J is TRBJ2-1 and V is TRBV13; weak D call: TRBD2 (5 bases). Per the germline V gene, CDR1 is PRHDT and CDR2 is FYEKMQ (reference sequence). Trimming stripped 5 bases from V and 3 bases from J, with 14 bases between. This CDR3 is built from 15 residues. The CDR3 reads CASSNGLNSYNEQFF. The CDR3, as DNA: TGTGCCAGCAGCAACGGACTTAACAGCTACAATGAGCAGTTCTTC. The complete variable domain, with remaining parts taken from reference TRBV13 and TRBJ2-1, reads AAGVIQSPRHLIKEKRETATLKCYPIPRHDTVYWYQQGPGQDPQFLISFYEKMQSDKGSIPDRFSAQQFSDYHSELNMSSLELGDSALYFCASSNGLNSYNEQFFGPGTRLTVL.

V and J are TRBV12-3 or TRBV12-4 and TRBJ2-5, with 8 bases fitting TRBD2. Germline trimming cut 6 bases from V and 1 base from J; bases unmatched to any gene: 7. The CDR3 consists of 15 residues. CDR3 sequence reads: CASRPTSGTQETQYF. The CDR3 DNA reads TGTGCCAGCAGGCCAACTAGCGGCACCCAAGAGACCCAGTACTTC.

This clonotype has a count of ten or more. The rearrangement joins TRBV12-3 or TRBV12-4 to TRBJ2-7; 9 bases agree with TRBD2. The CDR3 loop spans 15 amino acids. J was trimmed by 1 base and V by 4 bases; bases with no gene match: 5. This CDR3 reads CASSSSSGRSYEQYF. CDR3 sequence (DNA): TGTGCCAGCAGTTCCAGTAGCGGGAGATCCTACGAGCAGTACTTC.

This clonotype was observed at least ten times. The V gene is TRBV7-9, the J gene TRBJ2-5; 8 bases agree with TRBD2. The V gene end was trimmed by 5 bases and the J gene end by 2 bases; junction bases not matched to a gene: 13. The germline V gene has CDR1 SEHNR and CDR2 FQNEAQ (reference sequence). This CDR3 region has 17 residues. The CDR3 reads CASSAVLAGTLQETQYF. DNA of the CDR3: TGTGCCAGCAGCGCCGTCCTAGCGGGTACACTACAAGAGACCCAGTACTTC.

The V gene is TRBV12-3 or TRBV12-4, the J gene TRBJ2-3; TRBD2 matches at 11 bases. V was pared by 11 bases and J by 2 bases, with 9 bases of the junction left unmatched. The CDR3 length is 15 residues. The CDR3 DNA is TGTGCCGTCCAACTAGCGGGGGTTTACACAGATACGCAGTATTTT. It is translated as CAVQLAGVYTDTQYF.

V is TRBV2 and J is TRBJ1-1; D is uncertain. This CDR3 comprises 13 residues. Trimming took 8 bases from V and 1 from J, leaving 11 bases between them. The V gene's germline CDR1 is SNHLY and CDR2 FYNNEI. The DNA for the CDR3 is TGTGCCAGCGGACTAAACCGGAACACTGAAGCTTTCTTT. Residues: CASGLNRNTEAFF.

The chain's CDR3 is CSASQRGRESYNEQFF. CDR3 sequence (DNA): TGCAGTGCTAGTCAGAGGGGGCGGGAGAGTTACAATGAGCAGTTCTTC. The chain recombines TRBV20-1 with TRBJ2-1; the D call may be TRBD1 or TRBD2 (7 bases each). The germline V and J ends were trimmed by 3 bases and 4 bases, with 19 bases remaining between them. This CDR3 is built from 16 residues. Germline V CDR1 and CDR2: DFQATT, SNEGSKA (reference sequence).

This clonotype occurred a few times. This chain connects TRBV24-1 to TRBJ2-6; 7 bases agree with TRBD1. The CDR3 covers 16 residues. Germline V gene sequence: CDR1 KGHDR, CDR2 SFDVKD. V shed 4 bases, J shed 3 bases, and the junction held 5 bases outside the gene matches. CDR3 sequence reads: CATSDGTVIGANVLTF. The CDR3 region has the DNA TGTGCCACCAGTGACGGGACAGTAATTGGGGCCAACGTCCTGACTTTC.

The CDR3 DNA reads TGTGCCATCAGCAAGACAGGGGATGCGACTGAAGCTTTCTTT. It specifies CAISKTGDATEAFF. The chain combines TRBV10-3 with TRBJ1-1; 8 bases map to TRBD1. Germline V lookup: CDR1 ENHRY, CDR2 SYGVKD. The length of the CDR3 is 14 residues. V was clipped by 6 bases and J by 5 bases; unmatched bases: 8.